One and the same sample provided the 18 T cell receptor beta chains below, sequenced in a study of regulatory T cells in long-lasting Graves disease. Time point reported: newly diagnosed GD, antithyroid drugs for less than 3 months. PBMC-extracted RNA yielded the TCR library. Assembly of TCR beta libraries relied on iRepertoire HTBI primers together with Arm-PCR of CDR3 regions. MiXCR was run by TCRdb on the multiplex PCR reads, yielding one entry per CDR3 protein. This table holds some 460,000 distinct CDR3 sequences, about a sixth found once. Separately, the same data were catalogued under a study of T cells in Graves' hyperthyroidism and ophthalmopathy.

Sequenced here: peripheral blood mononuclear cells (PBMCs), sampled at new diagnosis, from a patient treated with antithyroid drugs. These receptors were taken from a man aged 35-49 years with Graves disease.

This clonotype has at least ten counts. This rearrangement joins TRBV30 to TRBJ2-5; D not certain. Trimming left V 0 bases short and J 2 bases short, with 1 base between. The CDR3 contains 11 residues. CDR1 and CDR2 (germline): GTSNPN, SVGIG (reference sequence). In DNA, the CDR3 is TGTGCCTGGAGTGTACAAGAGACCCAGTACTTC. Protein product: CAWSVQETQYF. Complete variable domain (other parts from reference TRBV30 and TRBJ2-5): SQTIHQWPATLVQPVGSPLSLECTVEGTSNPNLYWYRQAAGRGLQLLFYSVGIGQISSEVPQNLSASRPQDRQFILSSKKLLLSDSGFYLCAWSVQETQYFGPGTRLLVL.

The chain carries TRBV27 and TRBJ2-2; D is unresolved. The CDR3 has 17 amino acids. Germline lookup yields CDR1 MNHEY and CDR2 SMNVEV (reference sequence). V was pared by 0 bases and J by 4 bases, with 15 bases between. Here the CDR3 DNA reads TGTGCCAGCAGTTTATCGATAGGGAAGTGGGGCACCGGGGAGCTGTTTTTT. As protein: CASSLSIGKWGTGELFF.

This rearrangement joins TRBV20-1 to TRBJ1-2; a weak D match, TRBD1 (6 bases). Trimming took off 0 bases at V and 6 bases at J, with 20 bases between the two ends. The length of the CDR3 is 16 residues. Germline V gives CDR1 DFQATT, CDR2 SNEGSKA (reference sequence). The CDR3 spells CSARDLRQGRRDGYTF. CDR3 coding DNA: TGCAGTGCTAGAGATCTCCGGCAGGGGAGAAGGGATGGCTACACCTTC.

This clonotype was counted a single time. This chain uses TRBV12-3 or TRBV12-4 with TRBJ2-7; TRBD2 is a possible D gene (6 bases). The length of the CDR3 is 15 residues. V was shortened by 0 bases and J by 6 bases, with 15 bases between the two germline ends. The CDR3 DNA reads as TGTGCCAGCAGTTTAGCGCGGGGAGCGCCGGTCGAGCAGTACTTC. Translation gives CASSLARGAPVEQYF.

This clonotype was detected ten times or more. The rearrangement uses TRBV7-2 and TRBJ1-1, with TRBD1 as a possible D gene (5 bases). The CDR3 sequence is 13 residues long. Germline CDR1 and CDR2: SGHTA and FQGNSA. The ends were cut back, 5 bases at V and 10 bases at J, with 17 bases in the middle. The CDR3 region is CASSPPRAGRAFF. The CDR3 nucleotides read TGTGCCAGCAGCCCCCCGAGGGCAGGGCGAGCTTTCTTT. The full variable domain, in which reference TRBV7-2 and TRBJ1-1 provide the parts outside the CDR3, is GAGVSQSPSNKVTEKGKDVELRCDPISGHTALYWYRQSLGQGLEFLIYFQGNSAPDKSGLPSDRFSAERTGGSVSTLTIQRTQQEDSAVYLCASSPPRAGRAFFGQGTRLTVV.

There are many counts of this clonotype. V is TRBV20-1 and J is TRBJ2-7, with 11 bases identical to TRBD2. This CDR3 has 14 amino acids. The V segment lost 3 bases and the J segment 4 bases; nucleotides outside the gene matches: 5. CDR1 is DFQATT, CDR2 SNEGSKA, per germline (reference sequence). This chain's CDR3 is CSARGTSGTYEQYF. CDR3 bases: TGCAGTGCTAGGGGGACTAGCGGAACTTACGAGCAGTACTTC.

The chain has TRBV19 and TRBJ2-2, with 9 nucleotides matching TRBD1. Germline V gene lookup returns CDR1 LNHDA and CDR2 SQIVND (reference sequence). V shed 10 bases, J shed 6 bases, and the junction held 9 bases outside the gene matches. The CDR3 runs to 14 residues. CDR3 in DNA: TGTGCCACCGACCGGGACAGGGTATCCGGGGAGCTGTTTTTT. Protein product: CATDRDRVSGELFF.

This clonotype came up many times. J is TRBJ2-7 and V is TRBV19, with 8 bases that match TRBD1. Germline lookup yields CDR1 LNHDA and CDR2 SQIVND (reference sequence). The CDR3 covers 13 residues. J gave up 3 bases and V 6 bases, and 4 bases lay outside the gene matches. This chain's CDR3 is CASSSGQDYEQYF. The CDR3 region has the DNA TGTGCCAGTAGCTCGGGACAGGACTACGAGCAGTACTTC.

The table lists this clonotype with many counts. CDR3 sequence (DNA): TGTGCCAGCAGTTTACCCTTAGGACAGGGGGCGGGAAACATTCAGTACTTC. This codes for CASSLPLGQGAGNIQYF. The gene calls are TRBV28 and TRBJ2-4, with 11 bases matching TRBD1. The CDR3 runs 17 residues. Germline V CDR1 and CDR2: MDHEN, SYDVKM. The V and J ends lost 2 bases and 6 bases, in that order; junction bases with no gene match: 9.

There are many counts of this clonotype. The chain employs TRBV20-1 and TRBJ2-1, with 10 bases fitting TRBD2. The CDR3 is made up of 16 amino acids. V lost 3 bases, J lost 8 bases, and 13 bases stayed unmatched. Germline assignment: CDR1 DFQATT and CDR2 SNEGSKA (reference sequence). This CDR3 reads CSARASGSLGGDEQFF. Written as DNA, the CDR3 is TGCAGTGCTAGGGCTAGCGGGAGTTTGGGGGGCGATGAGCAGTTCTTC.

This clonotype was recorded many times. This rearrangement joins TRBV28 to TRBJ1-1; D is unclear. This CDR3 is built from 15 residues. CDR1 is MDHEN, CDR2 SYDVKM, per germline. V was clipped by 2 bases and J by 0 bases, with 10 bases between them. Here the CDR3 reads CASSLQVTMNTEAFF. The CDR3, as DNA: TGTGCCAGCAGTTTACAGGTAACCATGAACACTGAAGCTTTCTTT.

This clonotype was recorded many times. The chain links TRBV6-1 to TRBJ1-2; D call uncertain. This CDR3 has 13 residues. Germline V gives CDR1 MNHNS, CDR2 SASEGT. The V end was cut by 5 bases, the J end by 2 bases, with 9 bases between. CDR3 protein: CASSKAGNYGYTF. Written as DNA, the CDR3 is TGTGCCAGCAGTAAGGCAGGAAACTATGGCTACACCTTC.

The chain links TRBV25-1 to TRBJ2-3; 8 bases agree with TRBD1. Unmatched junction bases numbered 20, after V lost 4 bases and J lost 8 bases. CDR3 size: 18 residues. CDR1 is MGHDK, CDR2 SYGVNS, per germline. The CDR3 loop reads CASSGPGQGRIRSGTQYF. The CDR3, as DNA: TGTGCCAGCAGTGGGCCTGGACAGGGTAGGATTCGGTCCGGTACGCAGTATTTT. Supplemented by reference TRBV25-1 and TRBJ2-3, the full variable domain reads EADIYQTPRYLVIGTGKKITLECSQTMGHDKMYWYQQDPGMELHLIHYSYGVNSTEKGDLSSESTVSRIRTEHFPLTLESARPSHTSQYLCASSGPGQGRIRSGTQYFGPGTRLTVL.

The rearrangement joins TRBV5-1 to TRBJ2-5; no reliable D call. This CDR3 is 14 amino acids long. V was shortened by 1 base and J by 1 base, with 8 bases between the two germline ends. Germline V gives CDR1 SGHRS, CDR2 YFSETQ. The CDR3 nucleotides are TGCGCCAGCAGCTTGTCCACTATCCAAGAGACCCAGTACTTC. It is translated as CASSLSTIQETQYF.

The genes are TRBV19 and TRBJ1-5; D is perhaps TRBD1 (6 bases). The V gene lost 6 bases and the J gene lost 6 bases, with 27 bases spanning the gap. Per germline, CDR1 LNHDA and CDR2 SQIVND (reference sequence). This CDR3 is built from 18 residues. CDR3 coding DNA: TGTGCCAGTAGAAGTATGTTATTTGACAGGTCGATGAGTCAGCCCCAGCATTTT. It codes for CASRSMLFDRSMSQPQHF.

This clonotype was picked up many times. This chain connects TRBV7-8 to TRBJ2-7; 14 bases line up with TRBD2. Germline V CDR1 and CDR2: SGHVS, FQNEAQ. The V and J ends lost 5 bases and 5 bases, in that order; junction bases with no gene match: 8. This CDR3 contains 16 residues. The CDR3 DNA follows: TGTGCCAGCAGCCCGCGACTAGCGGGAGGGGGGGACGAGCAGTACTTC. The encoded protein is CASSPRLAGGGDEQYF.

This rearrangement joins TRBV9 to TRBJ2-1; 9 bases match TRBD2. The CDR3 length is 18 residues. The germline V gene has CDR1 SGDLS and CDR2 YYNGEE. V gave up 0 bases and J gave up 5 bases; unmatched junction bases: 12. CDR3: CASSVATGREGLDNEQFF. DNA of the CDR3: TGTGCCAGCAGCGTAGCTACAGGGCGGGAGGGCTTGGACAATGAGCAGTTCTTC.

This clonotype was detected only a few times. CDR3 loop: CASSQEPSAVYEQYF. DNA of the CDR3: TGTGCCAGCAGCCAAGAGCCTAGCGCCGTATACGAGCAGTACTTC. This rearrangement joins TRBV14 to TRBJ2-7; possible D gene TRBD2, 6 bases. This CDR3 has 15 residues. V shed 0 bases and J shed 4 bases, with 13 bases lying between them. Germline V CDR1 and CDR2: SGHDN, FVKESK.